These T cell receptor beta chains were read from a single sample in a study of T cell responses to AZD1222 COVID-19 vaccine. Using immunoSEQ multiplex PCR, the repertoire was profiled, and TCRdb retains in-frame clones only, with some absent. The data show about 120,000 clones, about 89% seen once. Sequenced material: peripheral blood, taken 28 days after the second AZD1222 dose. The receptors originated from an adult who received the AZD1222 COVID-19 vaccine. CDR3s include the opening cysteine and the closing phenylalanine or tryptophan. The order of the fields is J gene, CDR3 length, D gene, clone size, V gene, CDR3 DNA, CDR3 protein. A D gene is named only where the DNA matches it firmly. Size tells how often a clone was seen (once, few, many) or the class of an expanded clone, and some rows leave it out.

TRBJ1-4,17,TRBD1,-,TRBV5-4,TGTGCCAGCAGCCAAGGGGGCGGAGGCCACCTCGATGAAAAACTGTTTTTT,CASSQGGGGHLDEKLFF
TRBJ2-5,13,-,-,TRBV9,TGTGCCAGCAGCCGCCTGGGTGAGAGAACCCAGTACTTC,CASSRLGERTQYF
TRBJ1-2,15,-,-,TRBV11-3,TGTGCCAGCAGCTTATACGCCACAGAGGACTATGGCTACACCTTC,CASSLYATEDYGYTF
TRBJ2-5,14,-,-,TRBV5-4,TGTGCCAGCAGCTTGGCGGGGGGCAGGGAGACCCAGTACTTC,CASSLAGGRETQYF
TRBJ2-1,17,-,-,TRBV7-9,TGTGCCAGCAGCTTACTGGGGGGCGGAGGAAGGTACAATGAGCAGTTCTTC,CASSLLGGGGRYNEQFF
TRBJ1-2,12,-,-,TRBV6-5,TGTGCCAGCAGCTCCGGAAACGGTGGCTACACCTTC,CASSSGNGGYTF
TRBJ2-7,14,-,-,TRBV20-1,TGCAGTGCTAGTAGACAGACTAGCTCCTACGAGCAGTACTTC,CSASRQTSSYEQYF
TRBJ2-1,16,TRBD1,-,TRBV24-1,TGTGCCACCAGTGATTTGCATGAAGGACAGGGGTTAGTGCAGTTCTTC,CATSDLHEGQGLVQFF
TRBJ2-1,16,TRBD1,-,TRBV29-1,TGCAGCGTGCCCCTGACAGGGGGGCTACCGAACAATGAGCAGTTCTTC,CSVPLTGGLPNNEQFF
TRBJ1-2,17,TRBD1,-,TRBV6-4,TGTGCCAGCAGTGACTCGACCGGGACAGGGGGAAGCTATGGCTACACCTTC,CASSDSTGTGGSYGYTF
TRBJ2-7,16,TRBD2,once,TRBV7-2,TGTGCCAGCAGCTTTGCTAGCGGGGGAGTCTCCTACGAGCAGTACTTC,CASSFASGGVSYEQYF
TRBJ1-3,16,-,few,TRBV18,TGTGCCAGCTCACCACTTCGGGGGGGCAAAGGAAACACCATATATTTT,CASSPLRGGKGNTIYF
TRBJ2-7,11,-,-,TRBV5-1,TGCGCCAGCAGCTTGGGGCCCGAGCAGTACTTC,CASSLGPEQYF
TRBJ2-2,13,-,once,TRBV5-1,TGCGCCAGCTCAGAGACAGGTCCCGGGGAGCTGTTTTTT,CASSETGPGELFF